Shown below are 14 T cell receptor beta chains from a single sample sequenced in a study of blood T cell repertoires in COVID-19. TCRdb's table, derived via immunoSEQ multiplex PCR, lists solely in-frame clones and lacks some. The sample records around 300,000 clones, approximately 83% being singletons. Sequenced sample: peripheral blood. These receptors originate from a woman in her seventies with acute or convalescent COVID-19.

The rearrangement joins TRBV29-1 to TRBJ2-7; D remains ambiguous. CDR3 length equals 13 residues. Germline loops: CDR1 SQVTM, CDR2 ANQGSEA. The V end lost 3 bases, the J end lost 3 bases, and 12 bases lay between the germline ends. The CDR3 loop reads CSVEGAGHYEQYF. The CDR3 DNA reads as TGCAGCGTTGAGGGCGCCGGTCACTACGAGCAGTACTTC.

The rearrangement links TRBV9 to TRBJ1-5; D remains ambiguous. The V gene lost 4 bases and the J gene lost 7 bases, with 15 bases spanning the gap. The CDR3 is 14 amino acids. Germline V gene sequence: CDR1 SGDLS, CDR2 YYNGEE. The CDR3 region is CASSLSDSPQPQHF. The CDR3 bases are TGTGCCAGCAGCCTTTCGGACTCCCCGCAGCCCCAGCATTTT.

The V call is TRBV5-1, the J call TRBJ2-3; weak D call: TRBD1 (8 bases). The V gene lost 2 bases and the J gene lost 2 bases, with 15 bases spanning the gap. The germline V gene encodes CDR1 SGHRS and CDR2 YFSETQ. CDR3 length: 16 amino acids. This chain's CDR3 is CASSLHRGRDTDTQYF. CDR3 in DNA: TGCGCCAGCAGCTTACACAGGGGGAGGGACACAGATACGCAGTATTTT. The full variable domain, completed using reference TRBV5-1 and TRBJ2-3, is KAGVTQTPRYLIKTRGQQVTLSCSPISGHRSVSWYQQTPGQGLQFLFEYFSETQRNKGNFPGRFSGRQFSNSRSEMNVSTLELGDSALYLCASSLHRGRDTDTQYFGPGTRLTVL.

V is TRBV2 and J is TRBJ2-3, with 14 bases aligning to TRBD2. The CDR3 spans 17 residues. The germline gives CDR1 SNHLY, CDR2 FYNNEI. Trimming took 4 bases from V and 4 from J; bases not matched to a gene: 7. CDR3: CASSARTSGGYPDTQYF. The CDR3 nucleotides read TGTGCCAGCAGTGCTAGGACTAGCGGGGGGTACCCAGATACGCAGTATTTT.

The V gene is TRBV6-5, the J gene TRBJ2-5, with a tentative D call TRBD2 (6 bases). Deletions cut 2 bases from V and 1 base from J, with 11 bases between. Germline V lookup: CDR1 MNHEY, CDR2 SVGAGI. The CDR3 covers 15 residues. CDR3 region: CASSYLGGAQETQYF. Written as DNA, the CDR3 is TGTGCCAGCAGTTACCTCGGCGGGGCCCAAGAGACCCAGTACTTC.

The chain couples TRBV7-9 to TRBJ2-1, with 8 nucleotides matching TRBD2. The germline CDR1 and CDR2 sequences are SEHNR and FQNEAQ (reference sequence). After removal of 3 bases from V and 9 bases from J, the junction contained 10 bases not matched to a gene. This CDR3 contains 15 residues. The CDR3 is CASSFPPGTRTEQFF. In DNA, the CDR3 is TGTGCCAGCAGCTTTCCGCCTGGGACTAGAACTGAGCAGTTCTTC. Looking up the rest from reference TRBV7-9 and TRBJ2-1 gives the full variable domain: DTGVSQNPRHKITKRGQNVTFRCDPISEHNRLYWYRQTLGQGPEFLTYFQNEAQLEKSRLLSDRFSAERPKGSFSTLEIQRTEQGDSAMYLCASSFPPGTRTEQFFGPGTRLTVL.

This clone was recorded once. The J gene is TRBJ1-1, the V gene TRBV11-2; the D gene is possibly TRBD1 (6 bases). Per the germline V gene, CDR1 is SGHAT and CDR2 is FQNNGV. The germline V and J ends were trimmed by 4 bases and 11 bases, with 11 bases remaining between them. The CDR3 covers 11 residues. The CDR3 nucleotides read TGTGCCAGCAGCTCAGGGACAACGGCTTTCTTT. Translating it yields CASSSGTTAFF.

CDR3 nucleotides: TGTGCCACCAGTGAAGACAGGGGGATCGGGGGCTACACCTTC. Its translation is CATSEDRGIGGYTF. The V and J genes are TRBV24-1 and TRBJ1-2, with 9 bases matching TRBD1. CDR3 length equals 14 residues. Trimming at V came to 4 bases and at J to 8 bases, leaving 7 bases not matched to a gene. From germline, CDR1 is KGHDR and CDR2 SFDVKD.

The chain links TRBV7-9 to TRBJ1-2; no definite D call. CDR3 size: 15 residues. Germline V gene lookup returns CDR1 SEHNR and CDR2 FQNEAQ (reference sequence). V was cut by 6 bases and J by 0 bases, with 14 bases left in between. The CDR3 DNA is TGTGCCAGCAGTTCGAATGGGCTATCTAACTATGGCTACACCTTC. Translation: CASSSNGLSNYGYTF. Based on the CDR3 plus reference TRBV7-9 and TRBJ1-2, the full variable domain is DTGVSQNPRHKITKRGQNVTFRCDPISEHNRLYWYRQTLGQGPEFLTYFQNEAQLEKSRLLSDRFSAERPKGSFSTLEIQRTEQGDSAMYLCASSSNGLSNYGYTFGSGTRLTVV.

This sequence joins TRBV7-8 and TRBJ1-3, with D unresolved. Deletions cut 5 bases from V and 5 bases from J, with 13 bases between. The CDR3 extends over 14 amino acids. Per germline, CDR1 SGHVS and CDR2 FQNEAQ. The DNA of the CDR3 is TGTGCCAGCAGCCCAAGTACGGGGAGAAACACCATATATTTT. This codes for CASSPSTGRNTIYF.

This CDR3 reads CASSFGVGEAFF. CDR3 coding DNA: TGTGCCAGCAGCTTCGGGGTTGGTGAAGCTTTCTTT. The chain links TRBV7-2 to TRBJ1-1; D call uncertain. Trimming shortened V by 3 bases and J by 7 bases, and 9 bases separated the two germline ends. The CDR3 contains 12 residues. CDR1 is SGHTA and CDR2 is FQGNSA in the germline V gene.

CDR3 loop: CATTGGKGYGYTF. In DNA form, the CDR3 reads TGTGCCACAACAGGGGGTAAGGGCTATGGCTACACCTTC. This chain uses TRBV6-5 with TRBJ1-2, with 8 bases aligning to TRBD1. Per the germline V gene, CDR1 is MNHEY and CDR2 is SVGAGI. Germline trimming cut 10 bases from V and 4 bases from J; bases unmatched to any gene: 8. This CDR3 region has 13 residues.

DNA of the CDR3: TGTGCCAGCAGCCAACTTCTATACTCTGGGGCCAACGTCCTGACTTTC. As protein: CASSQLLYSGANVLTF. This chain uses TRBV3-1 (or the pseudogene TRBV3-2) with TRBJ2-6, with D hard to call. CDR1 is LGHDT and CDR2 is YNNKEL in the germline V gene (reference sequence). V lost 2 bases to trimming and J lost 0 bases, with 8 bases between them. This CDR3 has 16 amino acids.

The gene calls are TRBV7-9 and TRBJ1-1, with 8 bases lining up with TRBD1. The CDR3 is made up of 15 amino acids. V was clipped by 5 bases and J by 2 bases; unmatched bases: 7. From germline, CDR1 is SEHNR and CDR2 FQNEAQ (reference sequence). The CDR3 sequence: CASSLQGGFNTEAFF. As DNA, the CDR3 is TGTGCCAGCAGCCTACAGGGGGGTTTCAACACTGAAGCTTTCTTT. The variable domain in full, completed from reference TRBV7-9 and TRBJ1-1, reads DTGVSQNPRHKITKRGQNVTFRCDPISEHNRLYWYRQTLGQGPEFLTYFQNEAQLEKSRLLSDRFSAERPKGSFSTLEIQRTEQGDSAMYLCASSLQGGFNTEAFFGQGTRLTVV.